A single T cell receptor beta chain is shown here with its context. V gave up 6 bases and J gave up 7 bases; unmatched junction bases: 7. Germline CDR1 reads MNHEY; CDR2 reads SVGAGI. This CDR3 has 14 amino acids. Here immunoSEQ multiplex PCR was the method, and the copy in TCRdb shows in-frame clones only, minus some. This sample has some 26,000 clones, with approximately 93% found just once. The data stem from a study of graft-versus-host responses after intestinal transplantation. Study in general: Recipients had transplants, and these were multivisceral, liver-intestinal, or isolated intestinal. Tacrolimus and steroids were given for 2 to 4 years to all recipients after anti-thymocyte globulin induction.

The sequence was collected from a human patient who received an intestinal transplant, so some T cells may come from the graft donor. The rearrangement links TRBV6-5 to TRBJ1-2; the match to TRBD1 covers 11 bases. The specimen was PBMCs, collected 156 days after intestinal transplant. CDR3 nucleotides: TGTGCCAGCAGATTCGGACAGGGGGCGCTTGGCTACACCTTC. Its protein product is CASRFGQGALGYTF.